This TCR beta chain was observed in a study of beta chain features in type 1 diabetes. The wider study: Sorted cells numbering around 110,000,000 were examined across all samples.

Expressed TCRB transcripts were sequenced, since all the RNA that had been isolated was reverse transcribed. TCRdb's table, derived via immunoSEQ multiplex PCR, lists solely in-frame clones and lacks some. The sample yields some 160,000 clones, 7.5% to 9.5% seen once. The length of the CDR3 is 13 residues. The V gene lost 9 bases and the J gene lost 5 bases, with 11 bases spanning the gap. Germline-derived CDR1 and CDR2 are LNHNV and YYDKDF (reference sequence). Each donor gave one heparinised blood draw averaging roughly 120 mL. Stem cell-like memory, regulatory, central memory and naive CD4+ cells were sorted via CD45RO/CCR7/CD25/CD127/CD95/CD27.

The chain employs TRBV15 and TRBJ1-6, with a tentative D call TRBD1 (6 bases). Sequenced input: central memory CD4+ T cells from blood. This sequence was found in a woman under 30 in good health. The CDR3 DNA reads as TGTGCCACTCGACAGGAACATAATTCACCCCTCCACTTT. Amino acids: CATRQEHNSPLHF. The whole variable domain, filled in from reference TRBV15 and TRBJ1-6, reads DAMVIQNPRYQVTQFGKPVTLSCSQTLNHNVMYWYQQKSSQAPKLLFHYYDKDFNNEADTPDNFQSRRPNTSFCFLDIRSPGLGDTAMYLCATRQEHNSPLHFGNGTRLTVT.